These T cell receptor beta chains were read from a single sample in a study of low-dose radiotherapy and immunotherapy resistance in tumors. Using its own MiXCR run on the reads, TCRdb lists one record per CDR3 protein. The table lists over 55,000 distinct CDR3 sequences, roughly 30% of them singletons. Source: PBMCs, taken before treatment. Source of these receptors: a female donor with ovarian cancer. Each CDR3 is given with its conserved first and last residue. The D gene is left open where the match is weak. Size values are once, few and many counts, or a class for expanded clones, and some rows have none.

NA	TRBD2	TRBV23-1	TRBJ2-3	TGCGCCAGCAGTTCTGTGGCTAGCGGGAGTATGGATACGCAGTATTTT	CASSSVASGSMDTQYF
NA	TRBD1	TRBV12-3/TRBV12-4	TRBJ1-5	TGTGCCAGCAGTTCGACAGGGGGCATCCAGCCCCAGCATTTT	CASSSTGGIQPQHF
NA	NA	TRBV19	TRBJ2-5	TGTGCCAGTAGTCCTTCGATCTCGGCGCAAGAGACCCAGTACTTC	CASSPSISAQETQYF
many	NA	TRBV30	TRBJ1-3	TGTGCCTGGACGGACAGTGGAAACACCATATATTTT	CAWTDSGNTIYF
NA	TRBD2	TRBV7-6	TRBJ2-3	TGTGCCAGCAGCTTACTACGGGGGGCAGATACGCAGTATTTT	CASSLLRGADTQYF
NA	NA	TRBV6-2/TRBV6-3	TRBJ1-1	TGTGCCAGCAGGGTAGACGGCAACACTGAAGCTTTCTTT	CASRVDGNTEAFF
NA	TRBD1	TRBV28	TRBJ2-5	TGTGCCAGCAGTGTAGCCGGGACAGGGTCCGCCGCTGGGCAGTACTTC	CASSVAGTGSAAGQYF
many	TRBD1	TRBV20-1	TRBJ1-6	TGCAGTGCCCTTCCGGGGGACAGGGGGCCCAATAATTCACCCCTCCACTTT	CSALPGDRGPNNSPLHF
many	TRBD1	TRBV7-9	TRBJ2-1	TGTGCCAGCAGCTCCGCCCGGGACAGGCTCTACAATGAGCAGTTCTTC	CASSSARDRLYNEQFF
many	NA	TRBV19	TRBJ2-6	TGTGCCATAGCGGAGGCGGACCCGTCCGGCTCTGGGGCCAACGTCCTGACTTTC	CAIAEADPSGSGANVLTF
many	NA	TRBV9	TRBJ2-7	TGTGCCAGCAGCGACCCCCGGAGGGAGCAGTACTTC	CASSDPRREQYF
NA	TRBD2	TRBV19	TRBJ2-3	TGTGCCAGTAGTATAGGGAGCGGGGGCGGAGATACGCAGTATTTT	CASSIGSGGGDTQYF
many	TRBD1	TRBV2	TRBJ2-2	TGTGCCAGCAGCCCGACTACAGGGGGCACCGGGGAGCTGTTTTTT	CASSPTTGGTGELFF
many	NA	TRBV7-9	TRBJ1-1	TGTGCCAGCAGCTTAGTTAGCTTCAGAAACACTGAAGCTTTCTTT	CASSLVSFRNTEAFF
NA	NA	TRBV7-9	TRBJ1-1	TGTGCCAGCAGTCCGGGACCATCGAACACTGAAGCTTTCTTT	CASSPGPSNTEAFF
many	TRBD2	TRBV10-3	TRBJ2-1	TGTGCCATCACCAGAGCGGGGGGGCGGGATGAGCAGTTCTTC	CAITRAGGRDEQFF
few	NA	TRBV30	TRBJ2-7	TGTGCCTGGAGCTGGAGAGGATACGAGCAGTACTTC	CAWSWRGYEQYF
NA	NA	TRBV12-3/TRBV12-4	TRBJ1-2	TGTGCCAGCAGTTTAGCGGCAGTCTATGGCTACACCTTC	CASSLAAVYGYTF
many	NA	TRBV6-1	TRBJ2-7	TGTGCCAGCAGTGAAGCGCTTCAGGGGGGGGAGCAGTACTTC	CASSEALQGGEQYF
NA	TRBD1	TRBV7-8	TRBJ1-2	TGTGCCAGCAGCTACCAACCGGGACAGGGGTACGGCTACACCTTC	CASSYQPGQGYGYTF
NA	TRBD2	TRBV7-8	TRBJ2-5	TGTGCCAGCAGCTTAGTGGCGGGGGGGGGGCAAGAGACCCAGTACTTC	CASSLVAGGGQETQYF
many	TRBD2	TRBV4-1	TRBJ2-7	TGCGCCAGCAGCCAGAGACTAGCGGCTTACGAGCAGTACTTC	CASSQRLAAYEQYF
NA	NA	TRBV13	TRBJ2-1	TGTGCCAGCAGCTTTGTGGGATCAAACAATGAGCAGTTCTTC	CASSFVGSNNEQFF
many	TRBD2	TRBV25-1	TRBJ2-5	TGTGCCAGCGGATTGACTAGCGGGAGCGAGACCCAGTACTTC	CASGLTSGSETQYF
once	NA	TRBV15	TRBJ1-2	TGTGCCACCAGCAGAGTGATAGCTAACTATGGCTACACCTTC	CATSRVIANYGYTF
many	NA	TRBV29-1	TRBJ2-3	TGCAGCGTTGAAGATATGGGAAGGGCAGATACGCAGTATTTT	CSVEDMGRADTQYF
many	NA	TRBV7-6	TRBJ1-6	TGTGCCAGCAGCTTAGACATACAGAATTCACCCCTCCACTTT	CASSLDIQNSPLHF
NA	NA	TRBV6-1	TRBJ2-1	TGTGCCAGCAGTGCCGGGACTCTGGGTCTCGATGAGCAGTTCTTC	CASSAGTLGLDEQFF
many	NA	TRBV30	TRBJ2-1	TGTGCCTGGATATCCACTTACAATGAGCAGTTCTTC	CAWISTYNEQFF
many	NA	TRBV27	TRBJ1-1	TGTGCCAGCAGCTTCCAAGGCACATCCACTGAAGCTTTCTTT	CASSFQGTSTEAFF
many	NA	TRBV3-1	TRBJ2-2	TGTGCCAGCAGCCAAGATCTTGTGGGGAACACCGGGGAGCTGTTTTTT	CASSQDLVGNTGELFF
NA	NA	TRBV11-3	TRBJ2-3	TGTGCCAGCACCAAATACTCGGGTCTATCCCCGTATTTT	CASTKYSGLSPYF
NA	TRBD1	TRBV5-5	TRBJ2-1	TGTGCCAGCAGCTTTCAGGGGGCCCCCTACAATGAGCAGTTCTTC	CASSFQGAPYNEQFF
many	TRBD1	TRBV20-1	TRBJ2-7	TGCAGTGCTAGAGATTTAGGACAGGGTTTAGACGAGCAGTACTTC	CSARDLGQGLDEQYF
NA	NA	TRBV29-1	TRBJ1-3	TGCAGCGTTGAAGAGGGGGCATCTGGAAACACCATATATTTT	CSVEEGASGNTIYF
many	TRBD2	TRBV2	TRBJ2-2	TGTGCCAGCAGCTTTACTAGCGGGAGGCGCAGCACCGGGGAGCTGTTTTTT	CASSFTSGRRSTGELFF
many	TRBD2	TRBV29-1	TRBJ2-1	TGCAGCGCCGGACTAGAGGCAGGTGAGCAGTTCTTC	CSAGLEAGEQFF
many	TRBD1	TRBV30	TRBJ1-5	TGTGCCTGGAGCAGGGGGCGCGATCAGCCCCAGCATTTT	CAWSRGRDQPQHF
many	NA	TRBV11-2	TRBJ1-2	TGTGCCAGCAGCTTAAGGGCCCGTCCCGAGGGCGGCTACACCTTC	CASSLRARPEGGYTF
many	NA	TRBV7-2	TRBJ2-7	TGTGCCAGCAGCTTAGTGCCCCTTGCCTACGAGCAGTACTTC	CASSLVPLAYEQYF
once	NA	TRBV28	TRBJ1-6	TGTGCCAGCCTGAGCTCCTATAATTCACCCCTCCACTTT	CASLSSYNSPLHF
NA	NA	TRBV9	TRBJ2-4	TGTGCCAGCAGCGTAGCTGCAGCAGGAGGAAACATTCAGTACTTC	CASSVAAAGGNIQYF
NA	NA	TRBV14	TRBJ1-1	TGTGCCAGCAGCCAAGCAAGGAACACTGAAGCTTTCTTT	CASSQARNTEAFF